This is a list of T cell receptor beta chains from one sample in a study of cytomegalovirus exposure and HLA in healthy donors. Repertoires were generated with immunoSEQ multiplex PCR, while TCRdb's copy carries only in-frame clones and drops some. The table records about 100,000 clones, 79% of them present only once. The specimen sequenced was PBMCs. The receptors derive from a female donor in good health and CMV-seropositive. CDR3s include the opening cysteine and the closing phenylalanine or tryptophan. The order of the fields is J gene, D gene, V gene, CDR3 protein. A D gene is named only where the DNA matches it firmly.

TRBJ2-3 - TRBV7-6 CASKLQGGTYADTQYF
TRBJ1-5 TRBD1 TRBV5-8 CASSLFPGGVNQPQHF
TRBJ1-4 - TRBV25-1 CASSPWGQDEKLFF
TRBJ1-4 TRBD1 TRBV27 CASSLYVRQGDEKLFF
TRBJ2-1 - TRBV11-2 CASSLGGWGVYNEQFF
TRBJ2-2 - TRBV6-5 CATLKDSNTGELFF
TRBJ1-1 - TRBV12-5 CASGKGVNTEAFF
TRBJ1-1 - TRBV7-8 CASGHTDEAFF
TRBJ2-1 TRBD2 TRBV18 CASSPPRRGGTEQFF
TRBJ1-2 - TRBV19 CASSSAGLSYGYTF
TRBJ1-1 TRBD1 TRBV6-1 CASKVTGGTEAFF
TRBJ1-3 - TRBV7-8 CASSLAAGSGNTIYF
TRBJ1-2 - TRBV5-5 CASSLAPSNYGYTF
TRBJ2-3 - TRBV27 CASSFIARSSSTDTQYF
TRBJ2-1 TRBD2 TRBV7-9 CASSSQISGELDEQFF
- TRBD1 TRBV14 CASRLTGDSYEQYF
TRBJ1-5 TRBD1 TRBV13 CASSKTGGGVPGQPQHF
TRBJ1-2 - TRBV6-5 CASSYLGANGYTF
TRBJ1-2 - TRBV5-4 CASSPRAEDNYGYTF
TRBJ1-2 - TRBV2 CASSETGDYGYTF
TRBJ2-7 TRBD2 TRBV5-1 CASSLLGLAGERYEQYF
TRBJ1-1 - TRBV27 CASGKQGNTEAFF
TRBJ2-5 TRBD1 TRBV6-1 CASGDLTGSETQYF
TRBJ1-2 TRBD1 TRBV6-5 CASSRTGAPQGYTF
TRBJ1-3 TRBD1 TRBV19 CAISQGAGNTIYF
TRBJ1-5 TRBD1 TRBV6-1 CASSDRGRSNQPQHF
TRBJ2-7 TRBD2 TRBV7-8 CASSLEIAGHSYEQYF
TRBJ1-3 - TRBV2 CASSVETAYSGNTIYF
TRBJ1-6 - TRBV5-1 CASSLARDSQSSYNSPLHF
TRBJ1-4 - TRBV5-4 CASSPYPWAGRNEKLFF
TRBJ2-1 TRBD2 TRBV2 CASSEAGLAGGPRNEQFF
TRBJ1-1 TRBD1 TRBV5-1 CASSLTTGYNTEAFF
TRBJ1-4 - TRBV4-1 CASSQLGREEKLFF
TRBJ2-4 TRBD1 TRBV18 CASPRNRGQNSQYF
TRBJ2-1 TRBD2 TRBV7-6 CASSLLTTSGNPYNEQFF
TRBJ2-5 TRBD2 TRBV10-3 CAISELGLAQETQYF
TRBJ2-7 - TRBV7-2 CASSLVAHEQYF
TRBJ2-7 - TRBV6-6 CASSYLDEQYF
TRBJ2-7 - TRBV6-1 CASKGYEQYF
TRBJ2-3 TRBD2 TRBV4-2 CASSRTSGVDTQYF
TRBJ1-2 TRBD1 TRBV18 CASSPSGQDYYGYTF
TRBJ2-4 - TRBV11-2 CASSARGGAKNSQYF
TRBJ1-6 - TRBV4-1 CASSPQGAGPANSPLHF
TRBJ2-1 - TRBV30 CAWSKDSNNEQFF
TRBJ1-4 TRBD1 TRBV29-1 CSERTGTGTLKLFF
TRBJ1-5 TRBD1 TRBV15 CATSSLDRGHQPQHF
- TRBD1 TRBV11-2 CASSMTGERYEQYF
TRBJ2-5 - TRBV9 CASSGPLGLPQGTQYF
TRBJ1-6 - TRBV4-1 CASSQSPYNNSPLHF
TRBJ2-1 TRBD2 TRBV5-1 CASSSRENPYNEQFF
TRBJ2-1 TRBD2 TRBV19 CASSRSGAGGFSSYNEQFF
TRBJ1-4 TRBD1 TRBV10-3 CAISTDDRGAEKLFF
TRBJ2-3 - TRBV7-2 CASSRLNFGTDTQYF
TRBJ1-6 - TRBV6-1 CASSERGDSPLHF
TRBJ1-2 - TRBV27 CASSLEPYYGYTF
TRBJ2-7 TRBD2 TRBV18 CASSPTRGSGVTYEQYF
TRBJ2-7 - TRBV7-8 CASSRGRGSYEQYF
TRBJ2-3 TRBD2 TRBV18 CASSPAGGLRNTQYF
TRBJ1-4 TRBD1 TRBV5-4 CASSLGDRDEKLFF